This TCR beta chain was documented in a study of T cells in Graves' hyperthyroidism and ophthalmopathy. The study, taken as a whole, reports: With a median lead of 6.5 months before onset, the model predicted ophthalmopathy.

Many counts were recorded for this clonotype. The antigen is unknown. At least 3 on the Clinical Activity Score was recorded for ophthalmopathy patients, who also had NOSPECS grade at least 4 and duration under 3 months. Clinical symptoms, serum thyroxine and TRAb, thyroid ultrasound and orbital computed tomography were used for the diagnoses. Using RNA transcripts as the source, TCR beta CDR3 regions were amplified. TCR CDR3 regions were first amplified by RT-PCR with HTBI primers. TCRdb fed the multiplex PCR reads into MiXCR, producing one record per CDR3 protein. The data hold about 600,000 distinct CDR3 sequences, with roughly 16% observed a single time. Deletions cut 4 bases from V and 2 bases from J, with 12 bases between. CDR3 length: 14 amino acids.

V usage is TRBV12-3 or TRBV12-4 and J usage is TRBJ2-7, with D perhaps TRBD2 (5 bases). The sequenced sample was blood. This TCR was sampled from a woman in her thirties or forties with Graves' ophthalmopathy. The chain's CDR3 is CASSSRTGTYEQYF. CDR3 in DNA: TGTGCCAGCAGTTCCCGGACGGGAACCTACGAGCAGTACTTC.